This T cell receptor (beta chain) was captured by sequencing in a study of blood T cell repertoires in COVID-19. Looking at the study overall: Donors in the United States, Italy and Spain gave samples during acute or convalescent COVID-19. T cells, B-cell-depleted T cells, or PBMCs provided the cDNA or gDNA that served as material.

Original processing notes: From reference gene primer amplification, estimates of nucleated cell counts were derived. Profiled with immunoSEQ multiplex PCR; TCRdb holds only in-frame clones, not every one. V, J and clone size derive from that table, while D and trimming were established from the DNA sequence. This repertoire shows about 120,000 clones, under 90% found once; its top ten account for 3.9%. Specimen: peripheral blood. The TCR comes from a man aged 60 to 69 with acute or convalescent COVID-19.

CDR3 coding DNA: TGTGCCAGCAGTGAGGTCGGGGGGCTCCGGGCTTTCTTT. Its protein is CASSEVGGLRAFF. J is TRBJ1-1 and V is TRBV25-1; the D gene is possibly TRBD1 (6 bases). The CDR3 length is 13 residues. The V gene lost 3 bases and the J gene lost 11 bases, with 16 bases spanning the gap. CDR1 is MGHDK and CDR2 is SYGVNS in the germline V gene.